A selection of T cell receptor beta chains follows, all from one sample in a study of blood T cell repertoires in COVID-19. Measured with immunoSEQ multiplex PCR; TCRdb has only the in-frame clones, and not every one. The table includes under 95,000 clones, 70% to 90% detected once. Input material: peripheral blood. The receptors were gathered from a man aged 55 to 69 with acute or convalescent COVID-19. The CDR3 runs from the conserved cysteine through the conserved F or W. Fields, in order: D gene, V gene, J gene, clone size, CDR3 protein, CDR3 DNA. D genes are given only for firm matches. The size of a clone is reported for some rows only, either as once, few or many, or as a class for expanded clones.

.	TRBV12-3/TRBV12-4	TRBJ1-2	.	CASTRAGIRGYTF	TGTGCCAGCACCCGCGCGGGGATTCGGGGCTACACCTTC
.	TRBV4-3	TRBJ1-2	.	CASSQAIQGSDYGYTF	TGCGCCAGCAGCCAGGCCATTCAGGGGTCGGACTATGGCTACACCTTC
TRBD2	TRBV9	TRBJ2-1	.	CASSVVGGGASLPEQFF	TGTGCCAGCAGCGTAGTCGGCGGGGGGGCCTCTCTGCCTGAGCAGTTCTTC
TRBD2	TRBV4-2	TRBJ2-2	once	CASSQDLGLAITGELFF	TGTGCCAGCAGCCAAGATCTGGGACTAGCGATCACCGGGGAGCTGTTTTTT
TRBD2	TRBV18	TRBJ2-3	.	CASSVPGLATDTQYF	TGTGCCAGCTCAGTACCGGGACTAGCAACAGATACGCAGTATTTT
.	TRBV30	TRBJ1-3	.	CAWTEDSGNTIYF	TGTGCCTGGACAGAGGACTCTGGAAACACCATATATTTT
.	TRBV11-2	TRBJ2-5	.	CASSPNPPQQETQYF	TGTGCCAGCAGCCCAAACCCGCCACAGCAAGAGACCCAGTACTTC
.	TRBV6-2/TRBV6-3	TRBJ1-2	.	CASSLTGTQTF	TGTGCCAGCAGCCTGACCGGGACACAGACCTTC
.	TRBV7-2	TRBJ2-7	few	CASRPTSRGYEQYF	TGTGCCAGCAGACCGACCTCCAGGGGATACGAGCAGTACTTC
TRBD2	TRBV19	TRBJ2-2	.	CASSPRGGYTGELFF	TGTGCCAGTAGTCCCCGGGGGGGGTATACCGGGGAGCTGTTTTTT
TRBD1	TRBV30	TRBJ1-1	.	CAWIRTGNTEAFF	TGTGCCTGGATACGGACAGGGAACACTGAAGCTTTCTTT
TRBD1	TRBV7-9	TRBJ2-5	once	CASSLGDRGQETQYF	TGTGCCAGCAGCTTAGGGGACAGGGGCCAAGAGACCCAGTACTTC
TRBD1	TRBV27	TRBJ1-6	.	CASSFTSGGTNSPLHF	TGTGCCAGCAGCTTCACCTCAGGGGGGACTAATTCACCCCTCCACTTT
.	TRBV19	TRBJ1-2	.	CASTSRGGYGYTF	TGTGCCAGTACCTCGCGGGGAGGGTACGGCTACACCTTC
.	TRBV5-4	TRBJ2-7	.	CASSLDPGIEQYF	TGTGCCAGCAGCTTGGACCCAGGGATCGAGCAGTACTTC
.	TRBV30	TRBJ2-3	.	CAWSVPGRWGTDTQYF	TGTGCCTGGAGTGTACCAGGGCGCTGGGGCACAGATACGCAGTATTTT
.	TRBV19	TRBJ1-1	.	CASSSIGRAEAFF	TGTGCCAGTAGTTCAATCGGCCGGGCTGAAGCTTTCTTT
.	TRBV27	TRBJ1-6	.	CASSFRSSNSPLHF	TGTGCCAGCAGTTTCAGGTCCTCGAATTCACCCCTCCACTTT
.	TRBV30	TRBJ1-6	.	CALTLNNSPLHF	TGTGCCTTGACTTTGAATAATTCACCCCTCCACTTT
TRBD1	TRBV19	TRBJ1-4	once	CASSTDRWDEKLFF	TGTGCCAGTAGTACGGACAGGTGGGATGAAAAACTGTTTTTT
.	TRBV7-9	TRBJ1-3	.	CASSHLAQGMRSRNTIYF	TGTGCCAGCAGCCACTTGGCCCAGGGGATGAGGAGCCGGAACACCATATATTTT
.	TRBV5-4	TRBJ2-2	.	CASSPPRFGNTNTGELFF	TGTGCCAGCAGCCCCCCTCGGTTCGGGAATACGAACACCGGGGAGCTGTTTTTT
TRBD1	TRBV6-1	TRBJ1-1	once	CASSEIHRGSAVDTEAFF	TGTGCCAGCAGTGAAATACACAGGGGGAGTGCCGTCGACACTGAAGCTTTCTTT
TRBD1	TRBV4-3	TRBJ1-2	once	CASSQRDRDGYTF	TGCGCCAGCAGCCAACGAGACAGGGATGGCTACACCTTC
.	TRBV19	TRBJ2-7	.	CASSISGDTYEQYF	TGTGCCAGTAGTATTTCAGGGGATACCTACGAGCAGTACTTC
.	TRBV18	TRBJ2-5	once	CASSPSLETQYF	TGTGCCAGCTCACCATCTTTGGAGACCCAGTACTTC
.	TRBV5-6	TRBJ1-5	.	CASSLGGGVGNQPQHF	TGTGCCAGCAGCTTGGGAGGGGGTGTTGGCAATCAGCCCCAGCATTTT
TRBD1	TRBV4-2	TRBJ1-1	.	CASSQVYRGWDTEAFF	TGTGCCAGCAGCCAAGTTTACAGGGGATGGGACACTGAAGCTTTCTTT
.	TRBV27	TRBJ1-5	once	CASSRTGSQPQHF	TGTGCCAGCAGCAGGACTGGGTCGCAGCCCCAGCATTTT
TRBD2	TRBV19	TRBJ2-1	.	CASSIGGGYSYNEQFF	TGTGCCAGTAGTATTGGCGGGGGGTACTCCTACAATGAGCAGTTCTTC
TRBD1	TRBV2	TRBJ2-4	.	CASRGITGGKDIQYF	TGTGCCAGCAGGGGGATCACAGGGGGCAAGGACATTCAGTACTTC
.	TRBV18	TRBJ1-1	.	CASSPRDSLQEAFF	TGTGCCAGCTCACCAAGAGACAGCTTACAAGAAGCTTTCTTT
.	TRBV7-2	TRBJ2-2	.	CASSLAGNFYGELFF	TGTGCCAGCAGCTTGGCGGGGAACTTTTACGGGGAGCTGTTTTTT
.	TRBV19	TRBJ2-5	.	CASSIDRGAETQYF	TGTGCCAGTAGTATAGACAGGGGAGCGGAGACCCAGTACTTC
TRBD1	TRBV5-6	TRBJ2-7	.	CASSGDRGSYEQYF	TGTGCCAGCAGCGGGGACAGGGGCTCCTACGAGCAGTACTTC
.	TRBV3-1/TRBV3-2	TRBJ1-1	.	CASSHSQVGGREAFF	TGTGCCAGCAGCCATTCACAAGTTGGCGGTCGGGAGGCTTTCTTT
.	TRBV30	TRBJ1-6	.	CAYRTGKSGGYNSPLHF	TGTGCCTACCGAACAGGCAAATCTGGCGGTTATAATTCACCCCTCCACTTT